These 18 T cell receptor beta chains came from one sample sequenced in a study of blood T cells in healthy people across ages. Next came a second PCR, run for roughly 6 to 11 cycles, which used a sample-barcoded 5' primer along with a J-beta primer mix. Each CDR3 protein is one row after TCRdb ran MiXCR on the 5' RACE reads. Of about 1 million distinct CDR3 sequences in the sample, under 45% were seen once. Sequencing was performed on blood. These receptors all come from a woman aged 55-70 years in good health.

The chain combines TRBV29-1 with TRBJ2-5; 13 nucleotides align to TRBD2. The CDR3 loop spans 16 amino acids. CDR1 is SQVTM, CDR2 ANQGSEA, per germline. The V and J ends lost 2 bases and 3 bases, in that order; junction bases with no gene match: 6. The CDR3 bases are TGCAGCGTTGAACGGACTAGCGGGAGAAAAGAAGAGACCCAGTACTTC. Encoded protein: CSVERTSGRKEETQYF.

This sequence joins TRBV5-1 and TRBJ2-5; 14 nucleotides agree with TRBD2. V gave up 4 bases and J gave up 4 bases; unmatched junction bases: 18. CDR3 size: 20 residues. The germline V gene encodes CDR1 SGHRS and CDR2 YFSETQ. CDR3 residues: CASSPKAGTGLAGGLETQYF. CDR3 nucleotide sequence: TGCGCCAGCAGCCCAAAAGCGGGTACCGGACTAGCGGGAGGATTAGAGACCCAGTACTTC.

Details on this clonotype: A read error is possible here, since a much larger clone lies one base away. The V and J genes are TRBV4-2 and TRBJ2-5; 14 nucleotides match TRBD2. The CDR3 consists of 21 residues. Germline V gives CDR1 LGHNA, CDR2 YNFKEQ. The CDR3 is CASSQVGTGTSGSVGQEIQYF. The CDR3 DNA reads TGTGCCAGCAGCCAAGTGGGAACCGGGACTAGCGGGAGTGTAGGCCAAGAGATCCAGTACTTC.

This chain uses TRBV18 with TRBJ2-7; D perhaps matches TRBD1 (5 bases). Germline CDR1 and CDR2: KGHSH and LQKENI. The CDR3 has 14 amino acids. Trimming left V 5 bases short and J 3 bases short, with 14 bases between. The CDR3 region has the DNA TGTGCCAGCTCAGTGACAGATGTCCTCTACGAGCAGTACTTC. Its protein is CASSVTDVLYEQYF.

This clonotype was detected ten times or more. The V and J genes are TRBV11-2 and TRBJ2-5; 11 bases map to TRBD2. CDR1 and CDR2 from the germline V gene are SGHAT and FQNNGV. The ends lost 5 bases at V and 3 bases at J; junction bases unmatched: 2. The CDR3 is 14 residues long. CDR3 sequence: CASSVGLAEETQYF. The CDR3 DNA follows: TGTGCCAGCAGCGTGGGACTAGCGGAAGAGACCCAGTACTTC.

This clonotype was counted a few times. This chain uses TRBV20-1 with TRBJ1-2; D is uncertain. The CDR3 runs to 13 residues. V was trimmed by 4 bases and J by 4 bases, leaving 13 bases between them. Germline V gene data show CDR1 as DFQATT and CDR2 as SNEGSKA (reference sequence). CDR3 in amino acids: CSATDAPAYGYTF. CDR3 nucleotide sequence: TGCAGTGCTACCGACGCCCCGGCCTATGGCTACACCTTC.

The table lists this clonotype with a few counts. The rearrangement uses TRBV20-1 and TRBJ2-5, with TRBD1 matching 10 bases. V was pared by 3 bases and J by 4 bases, with 8 bases of the junction left unmatched. The V gene's germline CDR1 is DFQATT and CDR2 SNEGSKA (reference sequence). This CDR3 region has 15 residues. CDR3 DNA sequence: TGCAGTGCTAGTGCCCGGGACAGGGGCCTAGAGACCCAGTACTTC. It yields the protein CSASARDRGLETQYF.

The chain joins TRBV12-3 or TRBV12-4 to TRBJ2-7; D unclear. Trimming took off 8 bases at V and 4 bases at J, with 12 bases between the two ends. The CDR3 has 12 residues. The CDR3 DNA is TGTGCCAGCGGGGTTCAGCGATACGAGCAGTACTTC. It encodes CASGVQRYEQYF.

J is TRBJ2-5 and V is TRBV15, with D perhaps matching TRBD2 (6 bases). The ends were cut back, 0 bases at V and 0 bases at J, with 8 bases in the middle. The length of the CDR3 is 15 residues. Germline loops: CDR1 LNHNV, CDR2 YYDKDF (reference sequence). CDR3 coding DNA: TGTGCCACCAGCAGAGATCGGGGGAACCAAGAGACCCAGTACTTC. Its translation: CATSRDRGNQETQYF.

This clonotype was counted between two and nine times. The rearrangement uses TRBV2 and TRBJ2-7; no firm D call. The V gene's germline CDR1 is SNHLY and CDR2 FYNNEI. The ends were cut back, 6 bases at V and 2 bases at J, with 17 bases in the middle. The CDR3 extends over 15 amino acids. DNA of the CDR3: TGTGCCAGCAGCGACGGGTCCTTTTTTACCTACGAGCAGTACTTC. It encodes CASSDGSFFTYEQYF.

In DNA form, the CDR3 reads TGTGCCAGCAGCACCGGACAGCATCCCTACAATGAGCAGTTCTTC. Translating it yields CASSTGQHPYNEQFF. This chain uses TRBV9 with TRBJ2-1; a weak D match, TRBD1 (6 bases). V lost 4 bases and J 2 bases, leaving 13 bases between the germline ends. The CDR3 covers 15 residues. The germline CDR1 and CDR2 sequences are SGDLS and YYNGEE.

The CDR3 loop reads CASSLFGRSYNSPLHF. For the CDR3, the DNA is TGTGCCAGCAGTTTGTTTGGTCGGTCCTATAATTCACCCCTCCACTTT. The chain combines TRBV28 with TRBJ1-6; no definite D call. CDR1 is MDHEN, CDR2 SYDVKM, per germline. The CDR3 runs 16 residues. Trimming took 3 bases from V and 1 from J, leaving 10 bases between them.

This clonotype was observed once. The CDR3 loop reads CASSQDRGGELFPDTQYF. The CDR3 DNA sequence: TGCGCCAGCAGCCAAGATCGCGGCGGGGAGTTATTTCCAGATACGCAGTATTTT. V is TRBV4-1 and J is TRBJ2-3, with D tentatively TRBD2 (6 bases). The germline gives CDR1 MGHRA, CDR2 YSYEKL. Trimming left V 0 bases short and J 4 bases short, with 20 bases between. The CDR3 sequence is 18 residues long.

This chain uses TRBV12-3 or TRBV12-4 with TRBJ2-5; 8 nucleotides match TRBD2. Trimming removed 5 bases from V and 5 bases from J; junction bases left unmatched: 7. The CDR3 is 14 residues long. Here the CDR3 reads CASSAGLAAETQYF. CDR3 in DNA: TGTGCCAGCAGTGCCGGACTAGCTGCGGAGACCCAGTACTTC.

This clonotype turned up a few times. The CDR3 sequence: CASMLWLGATNEKLFF. As DNA, the CDR3 is TGTGCCAGCATGCTGTGGTTGGGGGCAACTAATGAAAAACTGTTTTTT. This rearrangement joins TRBV28 to TRBJ1-4, with D possibly being TRBD1 (5 bases). The germline V and J ends were trimmed by 7 bases and 0 bases, with 15 bases remaining between them. The CDR3 covers 16 residues. Looked up from germline, CDR1 is MDHEN and CDR2 is SYDVKM.

This clonotype has just one count. This chain joins TRBV9 and TRBJ2-6; no reliable D call. Trimming took off 3 bases at V and 1 base at J, with 8 bases between the two ends. Per germline, CDR1 SGDLS and CDR2 YYNGEE. This CDR3 has 15 amino acids. CDR3 DNA sequence: TGTGCCAGCAGCGGTCAAGTGTCTGGGGCCAACGTCCTGACTTTC. It translates to CASSGQVSGANVLTF. The full variable domain, completed using reference TRBV9 and TRBJ2-6, is DSGVTQTPKHLITATGQRVTLRCSPRSGDLSVYWYQQSLDQGLQFLIQYYNGEERAKGNILERFSAQQFPDLHSELNLSSLELGDSALYFCASSGQVSGANVLTFGAGSRLTVL.

V and J are TRBV6-6 and TRBJ2-5; D remains ambiguous. Trimming cost V 0 bases and J 4 bases, with 9 bases left between them. Germline CDR1 and CDR2: MNHNY and SVGAGI (reference sequence). The CDR3 has 14 amino acids. The CDR3 nucleotides read TGTGCCAGCAGTTACTCATCTGCCCGAGAGACCCAGTACTTC. Its protein product is CASSYSSARETQYF.

The rearrangement uses TRBV29-1 and TRBJ2-7; D is unresolved. The assigned J gene may be wrong: the sequence end matches TRBJ2-5 better. CDR1 and CDR2 from the germline V gene are SQVTM and ANQGSEA. The CDR3 is made up of 10 amino acids. The CDR3 here is CSGFWETQYF. Written as DNA, the CDR3 is TGCAGCGGATTTTGGGAGACCCAGTACTTC.